This T cell receptor beta chain was obtained from a study of cytomegalovirus exposure and HLA in healthy donors. The CDR3 consists of 16 residues. Points from the study as a whole: It was confirmed in vitro that three of the CMV-associated chains were specific for CMV antigens. Rarity characterized most TCR sequences, yet some public TCRs appeared in many donors. Later genetic work tied a missense DCLRE1C variant to beta-chain V and J trimming. Listed as cytomegalovirus-associated were more than 150 TCR beta chains.

The PCR ran on 60 Vbeta and 13 Jbeta primers. Assay: immunoSEQ multiplex PCR; the TCRdb copy retains only in-frame clones and omits some. The table has 110,000 to 150,000 clones, approximately 63% seen once; the top ten hold 2.1%. Regarding this clone: As yet, its antigen is unknown.

This sequence joins TRBV21-1 and TRBJ1-1. TRBV21-1 is a recognized pseudogene. This sequence was found in an older woman in good health and CMV-seropositive. The sequencing input was PBMCs. CDR3: CASSKRLGDLDTEAFF. The CDR3 nucleotides read TGTGCCAGCAGCAAACGGTTAGGGGACTTGGACACTGAAGCTTTCTTT.